Here is one T cell receptor beta chain with its context. Its specificity is not known. The record originates from a study of T cells in tuberculosis. Regarding the study as a whole: Smaller alpha distances in active tuberculosis partly reflected shorter CDR3-alpha lengths.

The ends were cut back, 6 bases at V and 1 base at J, with 15 bases in the middle. The CDR3 has 15 residues. Germline CDR1 and CDR2: SNHLY and FYNNEI. Adolescents were screened for latent TB by skin test and IGRA. Using immunoSEQ multiplex PCR, the repertoire was profiled, and TCRdb retains in-frame clones only, with some absent. The sample shows 30,000 to 40,000 clones, roughly 92% of them seen only once. The V and J genes are TRBV2 and TRBJ2-5; D uncertain. The sequence was collected from a donor between 10 and 35 years old with latent tuberculosis or without tuberculosis infection. Sequenced material: PBMCs. Written as DNA, the CDR3 is TGTGCCAGCAGGCCTTCCAAATGGAGCCAAGAGACCCAGTACTTC. Protein sequence: CASRPSKWSQETQYF.